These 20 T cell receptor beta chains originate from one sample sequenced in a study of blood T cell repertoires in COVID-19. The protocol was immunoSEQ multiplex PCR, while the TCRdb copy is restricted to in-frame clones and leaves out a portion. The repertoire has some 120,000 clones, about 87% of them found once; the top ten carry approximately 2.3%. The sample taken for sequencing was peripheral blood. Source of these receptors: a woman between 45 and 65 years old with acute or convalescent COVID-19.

CDR3 amino acids: CASSRESDAQRYF. Written as DNA, the CDR3 is TGCGCCAGCAGCCGAGAATCAGATGCCCAACGGTATTTT. The chain links TRBV4-3 to TRBJ2-3; D ambiguous. The CDR3 extends over 13 amino acids. Germline V gives CDR1 LGHNA, CDR2 YSLEER. V dropped 4 bases and J dropped 14 bases, with 19 bases sitting between them.

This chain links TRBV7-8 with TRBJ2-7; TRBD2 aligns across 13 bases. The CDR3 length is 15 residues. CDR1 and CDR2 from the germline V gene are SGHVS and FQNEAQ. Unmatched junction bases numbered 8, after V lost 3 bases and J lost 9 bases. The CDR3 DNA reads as TGTGCCAGCAGCTTGGGACTAGCGGGAATGGGGCTGCAGTACTTC. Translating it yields CASSLGLAGMGLQYF. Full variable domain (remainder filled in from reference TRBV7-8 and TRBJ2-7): GAGVSQSPRYKVAKRGQDVALRCDPISGHVSLFWYQQALGQGPEFLTYFQNEAQLDKSGLPSDRFFAERPEGSVSTLKIQRTQQEDSAVYLCASSLGLAGMGLQYFGPGTRLTVT.

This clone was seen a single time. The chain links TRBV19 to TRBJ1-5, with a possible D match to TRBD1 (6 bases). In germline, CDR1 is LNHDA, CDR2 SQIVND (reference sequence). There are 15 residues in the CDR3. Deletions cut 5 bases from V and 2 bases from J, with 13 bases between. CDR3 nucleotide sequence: TGTGCCAGTAGTTCCCTCCGACAGGGCAATCAGCCCCAGCATTTT. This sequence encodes CASSSLRQGNQPQHF. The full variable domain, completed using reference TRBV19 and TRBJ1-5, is DGGITQSPKYLFRKEGQNVTLSCEQNLNHDAMYWYRQDPGQGLRLIYYSQIVNDFQKGDIAEGYSVSREKKESFPLTVTSAQKNPTAFYLCASSSLRQGNQPQHFGDGTRLSIL.

The CDR3 loop is CASSGGQREQYF. In DNA form, the CDR3 reads TGTGCCAGCTCGGGAGGACAGCGCGAGCAGTACTTC. This chain joins TRBV5-4 and TRBJ2-7; TRBD2 might be the D (7 bases). CDR3 length equals 12 residues. Deletions cut 7 bases from V and 6 bases from J, with 14 bases between. The germline gives CDR1 SGHNT, CDR2 YYREEE (reference sequence).

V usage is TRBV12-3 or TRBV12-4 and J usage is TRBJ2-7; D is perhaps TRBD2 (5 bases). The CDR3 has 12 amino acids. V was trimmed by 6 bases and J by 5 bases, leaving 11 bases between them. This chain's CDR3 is CASSIEGNEQYF. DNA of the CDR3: TGTGCCAGCAGCATTGAGGGCAACGAGCAGTACTTC.

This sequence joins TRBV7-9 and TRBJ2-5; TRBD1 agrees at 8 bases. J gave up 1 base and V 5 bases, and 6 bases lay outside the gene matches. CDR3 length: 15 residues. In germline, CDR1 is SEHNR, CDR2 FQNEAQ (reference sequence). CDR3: CASSPLDRAQETQYF. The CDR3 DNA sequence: TGTGCCAGCAGCCCATTGGACAGGGCCCAAGAGACCCAGTACTTC.

This CDR3 is CASTSVNEQFF. The DNA of the CDR3 is TGTGCCAGCACCTCCGTTAATGAGCAGTTCTTC. This chain uses TRBV7-9 with TRBJ2-1; D call uncertain. The CDR3 runs to 11 residues. Trimming removed 7 bases at V and 7 bases at J, with 8 bases between. Germline assignment: CDR1 SEHNR and CDR2 FQNEAQ (reference sequence).

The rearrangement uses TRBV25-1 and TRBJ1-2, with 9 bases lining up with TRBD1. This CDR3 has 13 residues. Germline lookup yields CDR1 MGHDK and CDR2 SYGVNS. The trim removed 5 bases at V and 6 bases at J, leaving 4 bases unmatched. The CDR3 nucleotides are TGTGCCAGCAGTACAGGGGGCGGCCATGGCTACACCTTC. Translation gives CASSTGGGHGYTF.

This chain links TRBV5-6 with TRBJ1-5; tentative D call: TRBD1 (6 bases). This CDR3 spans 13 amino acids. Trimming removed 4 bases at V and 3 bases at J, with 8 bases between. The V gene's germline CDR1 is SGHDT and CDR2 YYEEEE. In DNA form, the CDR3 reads TGTGCCAGCAGCCGGGACAACAATCAGCCCCAGCATTTT. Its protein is CASSRDNNQPQHF.

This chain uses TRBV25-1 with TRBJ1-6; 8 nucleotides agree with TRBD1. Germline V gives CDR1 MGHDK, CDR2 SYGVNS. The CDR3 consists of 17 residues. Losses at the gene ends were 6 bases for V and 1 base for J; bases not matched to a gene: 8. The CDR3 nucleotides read TGTGCCAGCAGAGGCCGGGACAGGAATTCCTATAATTCACCCCTCCACTTT. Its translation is CASRGRDRNSYNSPLHF.

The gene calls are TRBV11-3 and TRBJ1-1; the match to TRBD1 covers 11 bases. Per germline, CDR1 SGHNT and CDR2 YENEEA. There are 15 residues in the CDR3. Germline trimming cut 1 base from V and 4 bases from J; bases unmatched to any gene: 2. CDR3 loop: CASSLVGTGGTEAFF. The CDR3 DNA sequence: TGTGCCAGCAGCTTAGTGGGGACAGGGGGCACTGAAGCTTTCTTT.

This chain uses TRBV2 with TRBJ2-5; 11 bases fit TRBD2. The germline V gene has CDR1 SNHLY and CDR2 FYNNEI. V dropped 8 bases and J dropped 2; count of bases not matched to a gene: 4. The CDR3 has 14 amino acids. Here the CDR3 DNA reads TGTGCCAGCGGGGGGACTAGCGGACAAGAGACCCAGTACTTC. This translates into CASGGTSGQETQYF.

DNA for the CDR3: TGTGCCAGTAGTATAGATCTCATAGGGGCTGGGGCCAACGTCCTGACTTTC. The encoded protein is CASSIDLIGAGANVLTF. J is TRBJ2-6 and V is TRBV19; a possible D gene is TRBD1 (5 bases). V was shortened by 0 bases and J by 2 bases, with 11 bases between the two germline ends. Germline CDR1 LNHDA, CDR2 SQIVND (reference sequence). This CDR3 region has 17 residues.

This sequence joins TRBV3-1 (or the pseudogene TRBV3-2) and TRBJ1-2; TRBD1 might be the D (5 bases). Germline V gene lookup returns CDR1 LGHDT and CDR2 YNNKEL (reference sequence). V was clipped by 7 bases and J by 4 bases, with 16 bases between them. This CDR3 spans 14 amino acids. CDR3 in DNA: TGTGCCAGCACCAAGGAGGGGAGGGGCTATGGCTACACCTTC. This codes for CASTKEGRGYGYTF.

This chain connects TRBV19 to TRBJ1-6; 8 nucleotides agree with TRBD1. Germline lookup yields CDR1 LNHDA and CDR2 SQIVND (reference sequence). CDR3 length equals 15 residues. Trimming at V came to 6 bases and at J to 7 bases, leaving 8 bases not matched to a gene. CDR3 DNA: TGTGCCAGTAGCACCCAGGGGGCCTCGAATTCACCCCTCCACTTT. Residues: CASSTQGASNSPLHF.

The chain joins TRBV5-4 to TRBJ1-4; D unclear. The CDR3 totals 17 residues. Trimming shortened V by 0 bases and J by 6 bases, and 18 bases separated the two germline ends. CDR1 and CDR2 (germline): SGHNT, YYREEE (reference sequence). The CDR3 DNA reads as TGTGCCAGCAGCTTGGGCGGCAGAGGCGCGGGAGATGAAAAACTGTTTTTT. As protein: CASSLGGRGAGDEKLFF.

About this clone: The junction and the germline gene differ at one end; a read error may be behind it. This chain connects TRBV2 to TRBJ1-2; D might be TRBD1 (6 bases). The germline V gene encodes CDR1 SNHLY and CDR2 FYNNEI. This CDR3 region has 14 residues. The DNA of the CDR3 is TGTGCCAGTAGTGGTAGGGGGGGCGCGATTGGCTACACCTTC. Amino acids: CASSGRGGAIGYTF.

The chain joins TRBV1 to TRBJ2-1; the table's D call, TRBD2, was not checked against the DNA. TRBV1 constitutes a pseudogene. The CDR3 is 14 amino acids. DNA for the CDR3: TGCACCAGCAGCCACGGAGCGGGGATGAATGAGCAGTTCTTC. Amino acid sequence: CTSSHGAGMNEQFF.

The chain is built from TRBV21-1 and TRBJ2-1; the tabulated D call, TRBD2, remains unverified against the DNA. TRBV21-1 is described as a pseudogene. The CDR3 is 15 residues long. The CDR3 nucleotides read TGTGCCAGCATCCCCCCAAGCGTCGATTTTAATGAGCAGTTCTTC. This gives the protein CASIPPSVDFNEQFF.

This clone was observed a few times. The CDR3 region is CASSLGGQLNTEAFF. The CDR3 nucleotides read TGTGCCAGCAGCTTAGGGGGCCAGCTGAACACTGAAGCTTTCTTT. V usage is TRBV13 and J usage is TRBJ1-1; no definite D call. Germline V gene sequence: CDR1 PRHDT, CDR2 FYEKMQ (reference sequence). V was cut by 0 bases and J by 0 bases, with 8 bases left in between. This CDR3 is built from 15 residues.